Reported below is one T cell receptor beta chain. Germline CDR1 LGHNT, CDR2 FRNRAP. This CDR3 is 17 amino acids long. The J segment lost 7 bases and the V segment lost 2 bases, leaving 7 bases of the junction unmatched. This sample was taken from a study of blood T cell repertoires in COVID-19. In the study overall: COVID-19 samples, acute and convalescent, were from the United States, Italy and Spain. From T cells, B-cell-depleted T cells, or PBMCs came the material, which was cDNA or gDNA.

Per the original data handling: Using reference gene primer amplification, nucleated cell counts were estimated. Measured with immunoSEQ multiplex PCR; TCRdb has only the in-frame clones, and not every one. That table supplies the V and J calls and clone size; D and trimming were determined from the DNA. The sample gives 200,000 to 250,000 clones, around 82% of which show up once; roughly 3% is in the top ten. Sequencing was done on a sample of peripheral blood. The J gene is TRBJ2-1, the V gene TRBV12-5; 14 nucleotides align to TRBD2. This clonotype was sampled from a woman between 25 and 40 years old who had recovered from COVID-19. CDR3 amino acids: CASGLRLAGGQWNEQFF. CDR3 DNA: TGTGCTAGTGGTTTGAGACTAGCGGGAGGGCAGTGGAATGAGCAGTTCTTC.